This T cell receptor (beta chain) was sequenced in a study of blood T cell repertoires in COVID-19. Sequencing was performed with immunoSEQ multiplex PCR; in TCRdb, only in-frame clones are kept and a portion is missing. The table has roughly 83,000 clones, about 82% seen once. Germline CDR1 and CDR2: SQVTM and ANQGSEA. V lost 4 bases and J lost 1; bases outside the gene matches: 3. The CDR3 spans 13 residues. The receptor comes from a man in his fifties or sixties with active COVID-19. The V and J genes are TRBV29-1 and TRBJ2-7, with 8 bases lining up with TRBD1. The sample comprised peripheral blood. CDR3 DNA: TGCAGCGTTGGACAGGGGACTTCCTACGAGCAGTACTTC. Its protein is CSVGQGTSYEQYF.